A selection of T cell receptor beta chains follows, all from one sample in a study of blood T cell repertoires in COVID-19. Sequencing was performed with immunoSEQ multiplex PCR; in TCRdb, only in-frame clones are kept and a portion is missing. The repertoire holds 120,000 or so clones, with roughly 90% as singletons. Input material: peripheral blood. The receptor set was obtained from a man aged 35 to 55 with acute or convalescent COVID-19. The CDR3 runs from the conserved cysteine through the conserved F or W. Fields, in order: CDR3 DNA, CDR3 protein, J gene, V gene, D gene, clone size. D genes are given only for firm matches. Clone sizes are given selectively: once, few, many, or a class where the clone is expanded.

CDR3nt: TGCGCCAGCAGCCAAGAGGAGAGGGGGCTGAACACTGAAGCTTTCTTT
CDR3aa: CASSQEERGLNTEAFF
j_gene: TRBJ1-1
v_gene: TRBV4-3
d_gene: TRBD1
abundance: NA

CDR3nt: TGCGCCAGCAGCCTATCAGCGGGACAGGGAAACATTCAGTACTTC
CDR3aa: CASSLSAGQGNIQYF
j_gene: TRBJ2-4
v_gene: TRBV4-1
d_gene: TRBD1
abundance: NA

CDR3nt: TGTGCCAGCAGAACGTGGACGGGGGGCAGCCAGCCCCAGCATTTT
CDR3aa: CASRTWTGGSQPQHF
j_gene: TRBJ1-5
v_gene: TRBV6-5
d_gene: NA
abundance: NA

CDR3nt: TGCGCCAGCAGCTTGGGGCAGAGCAATCAGCCCCAGCATTTT
CDR3aa: CASSLGQSNQPQHF
j_gene: TRBJ1-5
v_gene: TRBV5-1
d_gene: NA
abundance: NA

CDR3nt: TGTGCCAGCAGTTCCGACAGGGTAGATCAGCCCCAGCATTTT
CDR3aa: CASSSDRVDQPQHF
j_gene: TRBJ1-5
v_gene: TRBV6-5
d_gene: TRBD1
abundance: NA

CDR3nt: TGTGCCAGCAGTCCGACAGGGAATAGCAATCAGCCCCAGCATTTT
CDR3aa: CASSPTGNSNQPQHF
j_gene: TRBJ1-5
v_gene: TRBV4-2
d_gene: TRBD1
abundance: NA

CDR3nt: TGTGCCAGCAGAGGAGTAGCGGGGGGGCGGACCGGGGAGCTGTTTTTT
CDR3aa: CASRGVAGGRTGELFF
j_gene: TRBJ2-2
v_gene: TRBV27
d_gene: TRBD2
abundance: NA

CDR3nt: TGTGCCAGCAGCCGCCCAGGGGAGAAGGGGAGCTCCTACAATGAGCAGTTCTTC
CDR3aa: CASSRPGEKGSSYNEQFF
j_gene: TRBJ2-1
v_gene: TRBV21-1
d_gene: NA
abundance: NA

CDR3nt: TGTGCCAGCAGCCACACTAGCTACGAGCAGTACTTC
CDR3aa: CASSHTSYEQYF
j_gene: TRBJ2-7
v_gene: TRBV3-1/TRBV3-2
d_gene: NA
abundance: once

CDR3nt: TGTGCCAGCAGTTTATCGAAAGGCGGCGAGCTGTTTTTT
CDR3aa: CASSLSKGGELFF
j_gene: TRBJ2-2
v_gene: TRBV27
d_gene: NA
abundance: NA

CDR3nt: TGTGCCAGCAGCTCACACAGGGCTGGGGCCAACGTCCTGACTTTC
CDR3aa: CASSSHRAGANVLTF
j_gene: TRBJ2-6
v_gene: TRBV7-9
d_gene: NA
abundance: NA

CDR3nt: TGTGCCAGCAGGGGGACAGGCATAAATCAGCCCCAGCATTTT
CDR3aa: CASRGTGINQPQHF
j_gene: TRBJ1-5
v_gene: TRBV7-2
d_gene: TRBD1
abundance: NA

CDR3nt: TGCGCCAGCAGCGGCACACAAAACACCATATATTTT
CDR3aa: CASSGTQNTIYF
j_gene: TRBJ1-3
v_gene: TRBV5-1
d_gene: NA
abundance: NA

CDR3nt: TGTGCCAGCAGCTCGAGAGGAAGGAGTTTTTTC
CDR3aa: CASSSRGRSFF
j_gene: TRBJ1-1
v_gene: TRBV12-3/TRBV12-4
d_gene: NA
abundance: NA

CDR3nt: TGTGCCAGTAGTATTGGGGGACAGGGCCTTGAAGCTTTCTTT
CDR3aa: CASSIGGQGLEAFF
j_gene: TRBJ1-1
v_gene: TRBV19
d_gene: TRBD1
abundance: few

CDR3nt: TGTGCCTGGAGGGACACCGGGGGGATAAACACCATATATTTT
CDR3aa: CAWRDTGGINTIYF
j_gene: TRBJ1-3
v_gene: TRBV30
d_gene: NA
abundance: once

CDR3nt: TGTGCCAGTAGTAATGACAGGGCCTACGAGCAGTACTTC
CDR3aa: CASSNDRAYEQYF
j_gene: TRBJ2-7
v_gene: TRBV19
d_gene: TRBD1
abundance: NA

CDR3nt: TGTGCCAGTAGTATCTCGCAGGGGGGGAACACTGAAGCTTTCTTT
CDR3aa: CASSISQGGNTEAFF
j_gene: TRBJ1-1
v_gene: TRBV19
d_gene: TRBD1
abundance: few

CDR3nt: TGTGCCAGCAGTGAAGTGAGAGGACAGACGAACCTGTATGGCTACACCTTC
CDR3aa: CASSEVRGQTNLYGYTF
j_gene: TRBJ1-2
v_gene: TRBV2
d_gene: NA
abundance: NA

CDR3nt: TGCGCCAGCAGTCAAACCGCAGGGGGGGACAGGGGGCATGGTGAGCAGTTCTTC
CDR3aa: CASSQTAGGDRGHGEQFF
j_gene: TRBJ2-1
v_gene: TRBV23-1
d_gene: TRBD1
abundance: NA

CDR3nt: TGTGCCAGGGAGGAGACCCAGTACTTC
CDR3aa: CAREETQYF
j_gene: TRBJ2-5
v_gene: TRBV27
d_gene: NA
abundance: NA

CDR3nt: TGTGCCAGCAGTACAGAACCTAGCGGGCCCAGGGGGTTCTTC
CDR3aa: CASSTEPSGPRGFF
j_gene: TRBJ2-1
v_gene: TRBV6-5
d_gene: TRBD2
abundance: NA

CDR3nt: TGTGCCAGCAGTTTAAGGCTTAGGGGTACCTCCTACAATGAGCAGTTCTTC
CDR3aa: CASSLRLRGTSYNEQFF
j_gene: TRBJ2-1
v_gene: TRBV27
d_gene: NA
abundance: NA

CDR3nt: TGTGCCACCCGCCCCACTTTCGGGGGGCATGGTGAGACCCAGTACTTC
CDR3aa: CATRPTFGGHGETQYF
j_gene: TRBJ2-5
v_gene: TRBV27
d_gene: NA
abundance: NA

CDR3nt: TGTGCCAGCAGTTACTCGTTACGCTCCCTAGACTATGGCTACACCTTC
CDR3aa: CASSYSLRSLDYGYTF
j_gene: TRBJ1-2
v_gene: TRBV6-2/TRBV6-3
d_gene: NA
abundance: NA

CDR3nt: TGTGCCAGCAGTGGGTGGACAGGGTACGAGCAGTACTTC
CDR3aa: CASSGWTGYEQYF
j_gene: TRBJ2-7
v_gene: TRBV25-1
d_gene: TRBD1
abundance: NA

CDR3nt: TGTGCCACGAGTGGGGAGGGAAATTCACCCCTCCACTTT
CDR3aa: CATSGEGNSPLHF
j_gene: TRBJ1-6
v_gene: TRBV12-3/TRBV12-4
d_gene: NA
abundance: NA

CDR3nt: TGTGCCAGCACTCCTCTGCGGGGGCACGGGACCCAGTACTTC
CDR3aa: CASTPLRGHGTQYF
j_gene: TRBJ2-5
v_gene: TRBV7-2
d_gene: NA
abundance: NA

CDR3nt: TGTGCCAGCAGTGAAGCTACAGGGCGGGTTCAGCCCCAGCATTTT
CDR3aa: CASSEATGRVQPQHF
j_gene: TRBJ1-5
v_gene: TRBV6-1
d_gene: NA
abundance: once

CDR3nt: TGCAGCGCGGCTACAGGGGGCTACGAGCAGTACTTC
CDR3aa: CSAATGGYEQYF
j_gene: TRBJ2-7
v_gene: TRBV29-1
d_gene: TRBD1
abundance: once

CDR3nt: TGTGCCAGCAGCTCGGAGGGTTTAGGTGAGCAGTTCTTC
CDR3aa: CASSSEGLGEQFF
j_gene: TRBJ2-1
v_gene: TRBV7-9
d_gene: NA
abundance: NA

CDR3nt: TGTGCCAGCAGCCAAGACATGACATTAGGCTACACCTTC
CDR3aa: CASSQDMTLGYTF
j_gene: TRBJ1-2
v_gene: TRBV3-1/TRBV3-2
d_gene: NA
abundance: NA

CDR3nt: TGTGCCAGCAGCCAAGCAGGGTATAATTCACCCCTCCACTTT
CDR3aa: CASSQAGYNSPLHF
j_gene: TRBJ1-6
v_gene: TRBV14
d_gene: NA
abundance: NA

CDR3nt: TGTGCCAGCAGCCACGGGACAGGAATGAACACTGAAGCTTTCTTT
CDR3aa: CASSHGTGMNTEAFF
j_gene: TRBJ1-1
v_gene: TRBV11-3
d_gene: TRBD1
abundance: NA

CDR3nt: TGTGCTAGTGGACAGGGGAACTATGGCTACACCTTC
CDR3aa: CASGQGNYGYTF
j_gene: TRBJ1-2
v_gene: TRBV12-5
d_gene: TRBD1
abundance: NA

CDR3nt: TGTGCCAGCAGCGTAGCGGGGAACCAAGAGACCCAGTACTTC
CDR3aa: CASSVAGNQETQYF
j_gene: TRBJ2-5
v_gene: TRBV9
d_gene: NA
abundance: few

CDR3nt: TGCGCCAGCAGTCCTGGACAGGGGTTCAATCAGCCCCAGCATTTT
CDR3aa: CASSPGQGFNQPQHF
j_gene: TRBJ1-5
v_gene: TRBV5-1
d_gene: TRBD1
abundance: NA

CDR3nt: TGTGCCACCAGCAGTCCAGATCCCGTTTACGAGCAGTACTTC
CDR3aa: CATSSPDPVYEQYF
j_gene: TRBJ2-7
v_gene: TRBV15
d_gene: NA
abundance: NA

CDR3nt: TGTGCCAGCAGCTCTGGTGGTCGGGGGGCTCAGCCCCAGCATTTT
CDR3aa: CASSSGGRGAQPQHF
j_gene: TRBJ1-5
v_gene: TRBV5-6
d_gene: NA
abundance: NA

CDR3nt: TGTGCCTGGAGCATAACAGGGCTAGGAAACACCATATATTTT
CDR3aa: CAWSITGLGNTIYF
j_gene: TRBJ1-3
v_gene: TRBV30
d_gene: NA
abundance: NA

CDR3nt: TGTGCCAGCAGGCTCACTAGCGGCGAGCAGTACTTC
CDR3aa: CASRLTSGEQYF
j_gene: TRBJ2-7
v_gene: TRBV6-5
d_gene: TRBD2
abundance: NA

CDR3nt: TGCGCCAGCAGCTTCCAGAACACCGGGGAGCTGTTTTTT
CDR3aa: CASSFQNTGELFF
j_gene: TRBJ2-2
v_gene: TRBV5-1
d_gene: NA
abundance: NA

CDR3nt: TGTGCCAGCAGCTTATGGACAGGGAATCAGCCCCAGCATTTT
CDR3aa: CASSLWTGNQPQHF
j_gene: TRBJ1-5
v_gene: TRBV7-2
d_gene: TRBD1
abundance: NA

CDR3nt: TGTGCCAGCAGCTTAAGGCCAGGGGGCTTTGAGGGCAATGAGCAGTTCTTC
CDR3aa: CASSLRPGGFEGNEQFF
j_gene: TRBJ2-1
v_gene: TRBV7-2
d_gene: TRBD1
abundance: NA

CDR3nt: TGTGCCTGGAGACAACCCGACAGGGGGGGTTCACCCCTCCACTTT
CDR3aa: CAWRQPDRGGSPLHF
j_gene: TRBJ1-6
v_gene: TRBV30
d_gene: TRBD1
abundance: NA

CDR3nt: TGTGCCACGCGACAGGGGGCCGCCGGGGAGCTGTTTTTT
CDR3aa: CATRQGAAGELFF
j_gene: TRBJ2-2
v_gene: TRBV7-9
d_gene: TRBD1
abundance: NA

CDR3nt: TGTGCCAGTAGTATCGTCCGGGAAACCGGAGAAAAACTGTTTTTT
CDR3aa: CASSIVRETGEKLFF
j_gene: TRBJ1-4
v_gene: TRBV19
d_gene: NA
abundance: NA